This passage covers 30 T cell receptor delta chains from one sample sequenced in a study of γδ T cells in repeated Plasmodium falciparum infection. TCRdb reran clone calling via CATT on the multiplex PCR reads. The sample contains 90,000 to 95,000 delta-chain clones, 0.8% to 1% of which appear only once. Vgamma9/Vdelta2+ and Vdelta2-negative gammadelta T cells were flow-sorted from PBMC for bulk sequencing. Sequencing used gamma-delta T cells from blood. The receptors stem from a pool of human donors (malaria-infected and uninfected, not separated).

By its share, this clone is medium-sized. This CDR3 is also generated by other DNA sequences in the sample. The genes are TRDV1 and TRDJ1; unclear D gene. Per germline, CDR1 TSWWSYY and CDR2 QGS. Trimming took 3 bases from V and 4 from J, leaving 18 bases between them. The CDR3 contains 16 residues. The CDR3 spells CALGDPLLTGLDKLIF. CDR3 in DNA: TGTGCTCTTGGGGATCCTCTACTTACGGGGCTCGATAAACTCATCTTT.

Of note for this clone: The protein recorded in TCRdb matches a much larger clone and deviates from this DNA's translation at residue 5, suggesting a read error; the protein here is obtained by translating the DNA. The rearrangement joins TRDV1 to TRDJ1, with D unclear. V lost 8 bases, J lost 2 bases, and 6 bases lay in between. Germline loops: CDR1 TSWWSYY, CDR2 QGS. The CDR3 loop spans 11 amino acids. CDR3 sequence reads: CALTGTDKLIF. CDR3 coding DNA: TGTGCTCTTACGGGTACCGATAAACTCATCTTT.

Regarding this clone: The protein in TCRdb stems from a much larger clone and differs at residue 6 from this DNA's translation, likely a read error; here the protein is translated from the DNA. The rearrangement links TRDV2 to TRDJ1; 13 nucleotides align to TRDD3. The J gene is not listed in TCRdb, so it was assigned here from a DNA match to germline. Trimming removed 3 bases from V and 5 bases from J; junction bases left unmatched: 8. Germline V CDR1 and CDR2: GEAIGNYY, EKD. CDR3 size: 16 residues. CDR3 region: CACDPTTGGYADKLIF. The CDR3 region has the DNA TGTGCCTGTGACCCAACGACTGGGGGATACGCGGATAAACTCATCTTT.

Turning to this clone: A far larger clone lies a single base away; this is likely a read error. This same CDR3 is encoded by further DNA sequences in the sample. The chain combines TRDV1 with TRDJ1, with unresolved D. As TCRdb names no J gene, one was assigned here on the basis of a DNA match to germline. The CDR3 is 14 amino acids. Germline values: CDR1 TSWWSYY, CDR2 QGS. V was shortened by 1 base and J by 5 bases, with 11 bases between the two germline ends. CDR3 loop: CALGEPELGDKLIF. CDR3 in DNA: TGTGCTCTTGGGGAACCGGAACTTGGTGATAAACTCATCTTT.

This clone was picked up a small number of times. This may be a read error: a much more frequent sequence differs by one nucleotide. No J gene call was made, and the V gene is TRDV1; the tabulated D call, TRDD3, remains unverified against the DNA. Germline V gene lookup returns CDR1 TSWWSYY and CDR2 QGS. This CDR3 comprises 20 residues. The CDR3 DNA follows: TGTGCTCTTGGGGGATCTAAGTACTGGGGGATCAGATTTCAGCCCGATAAGCTCATCTTT. The encoded protein is CALGGSKYWGIRFQPDKLIF.

Note on this clone: A far larger clone is a single base away, which makes a read error likely. Other DNA sequences in the same sample also yield this CDR3. The DNA for the CDR3 is TGCGCCTGTGTCAGTACTGGGGGAGCGTACACCGATAAACTCATCTTT. It yields the protein CACVSTGGAYTDKLIF. The chain is built from TRDV2 and TRDJ1; 9 bases agree with TRDD3. TCRdb offers no J gene call, so here the DNA was matched to germline to obtain one. Germline CDR1 is GEAIGNYY and CDR2 is EKD. The CDR3 has 16 residues.

This clone was observed a few times. The TCRdb protein comes from a much larger clone and disagrees with this DNA's translation at residue 6, likely due to a read error; the protein given here is derived from the DNA. The V call is TRDV1, the J call TRDJ3; a weak D match, TRDD2 (5 bases). Germline matching of the DNA provided the J gene here, since TCRdb leaves it blank. The CDR3 is 22 residues long. Germline loops: CDR1 TSWWSYY, CDR2 QGS. V lost 4 bases, J lost 0 bases, and 25 bases lay in between. CDR3 sequence reads: CALGGPPPGYLPSSWDTRQMFF. CDR3 nucleotides: TGTGCTCTTGGGGGACCTCCTCCGGGGTACCTACCGAGCTCCTGGGACACCCGACAGATGTTTTTC.

This clone was detected a few times. TCRdb's listed protein matches a much larger clone and diverges from this DNA's translation at residue 17, likely through a read error; the protein shown comes from the DNA. The CDR3 sequence is CACDTGLVGDLDPDKLTF. The CDR3 DNA reads as TGTGCCTGTGACACCGGACTGGTGGGGGATTTGGACCCCGATAAACTCACCTTT. The J gene went uncalled, whereas the V gene is TRDV2; whether TRDD3, the table's D call, matches the DNA was not checked. There are 18 residues in the CDR3. From germline, CDR1 is GEAIGNYY and CDR2 EKD.

Comments on this clone: The protein held in TCRdb is that of a much larger clone and does not match this DNA's translation at residue 13, likely because of a read error; the protein shown is translated from the DNA. This chain connects TRDV2 to TRDJ1, with TRDD3 matching 8 bases. The J gene was missing in TCRdb and was found by matching the end of the DNA to germline. CDR3 length: 17 residues. CDR1 is GEAIGNYY and CDR2 is EKD in the germline V gene. CDR3 DNA sequence: TGTGCCTGTGACACCCTAGCCCGGGGGGATAACACCAATAAACTCATCTTT. Its translation is CACDTLARGDNTNKLIF.

This clone appeared a few times. TCRdb assigns this DNA the protein of a much larger clone, which departs from its translation at residue 10; this likely reflects a read error, and the protein shown comes from translating the DNA. The chain links TRDV2 to TRDJ1, with TRDD3 identical over 7 bases. Per the germline V gene, CDR1 is GEAIGNYY and CDR2 is EKD. This CDR3 has 18 residues. Losses at the gene ends were 4 bases for V and 3 bases for J; bases not matched to a gene: 19. CDR3 loop: CACDGPKNEHWGADKLIF. The CDR3 DNA is TGTGCCTGTGATGGGCCTAAGAACGAACACTGGGGAGCCGATAAACTCATCTTT.

Concerning this clone: TCRdb has a much larger clone's protein, which differs at residue 3 from the translation of this DNA, likely because of a read error; what is shown is the protein translated from the DNA. The V gene is TRDV2, the J gene TRDJ3; D remains unclear. TCRdb supplies no J gene; here it was assigned by aligning the nucleotide sequence to germline. The CDR3 has 16 residues. CDR1 and CDR2 (germline): GEAIGNYY, EKD. The CDR3 sequence is CARDTVRAWDTRQMFF. DNA of the CDR3: TGTGCCCGTGACACGGTAAGGGCCTGGGACACCCGACAGATGTTTTTC.

This clone was found many times. The chain combines TRDV1 with TRDJ1; 12 nucleotides line up with TRDD3. The CDR3 extends over 21 amino acids. Germline values: CDR1 TSWWSYY, CDR2 QGS. V was clipped by 1 base and J by 3 bases; unmatched bases: 18. CDR3 loop: CALGERITFSTGGYWADKLIF. The CDR3 nucleotides read TGTGCTCTTGGGGAACGGATAACGTTCTCTACTGGGGGATACTGGGCCGATAAACTCATCTTT.

About this clone itself: The protein TCRdb gives is from a much larger clone and does not agree with this DNA's translation at residue 13, likely a read error; the protein shown here comes from the DNA. J is TRDJ1 and V is TRDV2; D tentatively fits TRDD2 or TRDD3 (5 bases each). TCRdb carries no J gene annotation; the J gene was assigned here by matching the DNA with germline. V was clipped by 0 bases and J by 0 bases, with 22 bases between them. The CDR3 totals 19 residues. The germline gives CDR1 GEAIGNYY, CDR2 EKD. Here the CDR3 DNA reads TGTGCCTGTGACACCAAGGGGGGGCGAAGACCCCTACACACCGATAAACTCATCTTT. Its protein is CACDTKGGRRPLHTDKLIF.

A word on this clone: Translating this DNA gives a protein that differs at residue 3 from the TCRdb one, which belongs to a much larger clone; a read error is likely, and the protein shown is this translation. The V gene is TRDV1, the J gene TRDJ1; D is perhaps TRDD3 (6 bases). The J gene is not listed in TCRdb, so it was assigned here from a DNA match to germline. Germline CDR1 TSWWSYY, CDR2 QGS. The CDR3 extends over 19 amino acids. In nucleotides, the CDR3 is TGTGCTCCTGGGGAAAAAGAGGGGCGTCTAAACTCTTACACCGATAAACTCATCTTT. Its translation: CAPGEKEGRLNSYTDKLIF.

The sample holds many counts of this clone. TCRdb records a much larger clone's protein for this DNA, with a difference at residue 4 that likely arises from a read error; the protein given is the translation of the DNA. The rearrangement joins TRDV2 to TRDJ1; possible D gene TRDD3, 5 bases. No J gene was available from TCRdb, and it was assigned here by a germline match of the DNA. This CDR3 is 17 amino acids long. CDR1 is GEAIGNYY, CDR2 EKD, per germline. The CDR3 DNA follows: TGTGCCTGTGGCACCGGAGGGGGCAAAGAGTACACCGATAAACTCATCTTT. Protein sequence: CACGTGGGKEYTDKLIF.

This clone was observed a handful of times. Given a far larger clone just one base away, this is likely a sequencing read error. Within the sample, other DNA sequences also encode this same CDR3. J is TRDJ1 and V is TRDV2, with 8 bases fitting TRDD3. TCRdb leaves out the J gene; it was filled in here by matching the DNA to germline. CDR3 length: 15 residues. The J segment lost 7 bases and the V segment lost 1 base, leaving 10 bases of the junction unmatched. Germline V gene lookup returns CDR1 GEAIGNYY and CDR2 EKD. The CDR3 spells CACDTINLGDTKLIF. The DNA of the CDR3 is TGTGCCTGTGACACGATTAACCTGGGGGACACTAAACTCATCTTT.

This clone was detected only a few times. The protein given by TCRdb reflects a much larger clone and differs at residue 12 from this DNA's translation, likely from a read error; the protein shown is the DNA's translation. CDR3 in DNA: TGTGCTCTTGGGGTCCCCCTCGGGGGGATACGGTACACCGATAAACTCATCTTT. Translated: CALGVPLGGIRYTDKLIF. This chain connects TRDV1 to TRDJ1; TRDD3 matches at 10 bases. The CDR3 totals 18 residues. With V trimmed by 4 bases and J by 0 bases, 11 bases remained unmatched. Germline CDR1 and CDR2: TSWWSYY and QGS.

This clone was observed a few times. Only one base separates this from a far larger clonotype, so it likely reflects a read error. The same CDR3 is also encoded by other DNA sequences in this sample. The rearrangement links TRDV1 to TRDJ1; 13 bases are a match to TRDD3. Per the germline V gene, CDR1 is TSWWSYY and CDR2 is QGS. The CDR3 spans 22 residues. The CDR3 bases are TGTGCCCTTGGGGAAAGACTCGTCCCTCGGGTTACTGGGGGATACGCGTCCGATAAACTCATCTTT. It specifies CALGERLVPRVTGGYASDKLIF.

On this clone itself: This DNA's translation and the protein TCRdb lists, from a much larger clone, do not match at residue 10, likely due to a read error; the protein shown is translated from the DNA. This rearrangement joins TRDV3 to TRDJ1, with 8 bases that match TRDD3. This CDR3 is built from 17 residues. Germline V gene data show CDR1 as TVYSNPD and CDR2 as GDNSRS (reference sequence). V lost 1 base, J lost 10 bases, and 23 bases stayed unmatched. Written as DNA, the CDR3 is TGTGCCTTTATAAAACTCCCCTTACAATCCCTTACTGGGGGACTCATCTTT. Translated: CAFIKLPLQSLTGGLIF.

This clone occurred many times. The CDR3 region has the DNA TGTGCTCTTGGGGAAATTAGTGCTTACGCATCTATCTACTGGGGGATACCAGATAAACTCATCTTT. This encodes CALGEISAYASIYWGIPDKLIF. The chain links TRDV1 to TRDJ1; 12 bases are shared with TRDD3. The CDR3 is made up of 22 amino acids. V dropped 2 bases and J dropped 5; count of bases not matched to a gene: 24. Germline V lookup: CDR1 TSWWSYY, CDR2 QGS.

Concerning this clone itself: TCRdb pairs this DNA with a much larger clone's protein that differs at residue 3, likely a read error; the protein shown was translated from the DNA. The gene calls are TRDV1 and TRDJ1; 10 bases are shared with TRDD3. Germline V gives CDR1 TSWWSYY, CDR2 QGS. The CDR3 runs 18 residues. CDR3 residues: CAFGELELGDLYTDKLIF. Written as DNA, the CDR3 is TGTGCTTTTGGGGAACTAGAACTGGGGGATTTATACACCGATAAACTCATCTTT.

About this clone itself: TCRdb's listed protein matches a much larger clone and diverges from this DNA's translation at residue 10, likely through a read error; the protein shown comes from the DNA. V usage is TRDV2 and J usage is TRDJ1, with 9 bases aligning to TRDD3. Here the J gene came from matching the DNA to germline, since TCRdb omits it. Germline CDR1 reads GEAIGNYY; CDR2 reads EKD. V lost 7 bases, J lost 2 bases, and 19 bases stayed unmatched. The CDR3 extends over 18 amino acids. CDR3: CACYHGTGGLTGTDKLIF. The CDR3 DNA reads TGTGCCTGCTACCACGGGACTGGGGGACTTACAGGGACCGATAAACTCATCTTT.

This clone has more than one count but fewer than ten. This DNA translates differently at residue 4 from the TCRdb protein, which is that of a much larger clone; a read error is likely, and the protein shown is the DNA's own translation. J is TRDJ1 and V is TRDV1; D might be TRDD2 or TRDD3, each matching 9 bases. In the absence of a J gene in TCRdb, the DNA was matched to germline to assign it here. The CDR3 spans 24 residues. Germline CDR1 is TSWWSYY and CDR2 is QGS. The CDR3 DNA is TGTGCTCTTAGGGATGCGCTTCCTTCCTACCAGGTACTGGGGGACTTCGGGTACACCGATAAACTCATCTTT. Translating gives CALRDALPSYQVLGDFGYTDKLIF.

Comments on this clone: One base separates it from a far larger clone, so it is likely a read error. Additional DNA sequences in this sample encode the identical CDR3. V is TRDV2 and J is TRDJ1; 13 nucleotides line up with TRDD3. The J gene, missing from TCRdb, was assigned here through DNA to germline matching. Germline lookup yields CDR1 GEAIGNYY and CDR2 EKD. The CDR3 consists of 16 residues. This CDR3 reads CACDILGDTLTDKLIF. The CDR3 DNA sequence: TGTGCTTGTGACATACTGGGGGATACGCTCACCGATAAACTCATCTTT.

As concerns this clone: The protein TCRdb gives is from a much larger clone and does not agree with this DNA's translation at residue 10, likely a read error; the protein shown here comes from the DNA. CDR3 DNA: TGTGCCTGTGACGACCTCCTCCTTGAATTGACCGATAAACTCATCTTT. Amino acids: CACDDLLLELTDKLIF. The chain links TRDV2 to TRDJ1; the D is unclear. The J gene, missing from TCRdb, was assigned here through DNA to germline matching. Per germline, CDR1 GEAIGNYY and CDR2 EKD. V lost 3 bases, J lost 2 bases, and 18 bases lay in between. This CDR3 comprises 16 residues.

Concerning this clone: With a far larger clone one base away, a read error is the likely cause. Other DNA sequences in this specimen translate into the identical CDR3. The V gene call reads TRDV1; no J gene was called; no DNA check was done on the table's D call, TRDD3. CDR3 length: 19 residues. The V gene's germline CDR1 is TSWWSYY and CDR2 QGS. The DNA of the CDR3 is TGTGCTCTTGGGTACCTAACGAGGGGACCCCCCGGGAGCACCGATAAACTCATCTTC. This sequence encodes CALGYLTRGPPGSTDKLIF.

On this clone: A far larger clone is one base from this, pointing to a likely read error. The same CDR3 arises from other DNA sequences in this sample as well. The genes are TRDV1 and TRDJ1; the match to TRDD3 covers 8 bases. TCRdb is silent on the J gene; assignment here came from matching the DNA to germline. CDR3 length equals 17 residues. CDR1 TSWWSYY and CDR2 QGS come from the germline V gene. The CDR3 spells CALGERPPGDITDKLIF. The CDR3, as DNA: TGTGCCCTTGGGGAACGGCCTCCGGGGGATATAACCGATAAACTCATCTTT.

As regards this clone: The TCRdb protein comes from a much larger clone and disagrees with this DNA's translation at residue 13, likely due to a read error; the protein given here is derived from the DNA. The rearrangement joins TRDV2 to TRDJ1, with 12 bases that match TRDD3. TCRdb leaves out the J gene; it was filled in here by matching the DNA to germline. This CDR3 region has 18 residues. The ends lost 1 base at V and 5 bases at J; junction bases unmatched: 13. Looked up from germline, CDR1 is GEAIGNYY and CDR2 is EKD. The CDR3 DNA reads TGTGCCTGTGACACGATGGGTCTGGGGGATACGCGGGTAGATAAACTCATCTTT. Protein: CACDTMGLGDTRVDKLIF.

This clone was observed many times. TCRdb assigns this DNA the protein of a much larger clone, which departs from its translation at residue 13; this likely reflects a read error, and the protein shown comes from translating the DNA. The chain combines TRDV1 with TRDJ1, with D perhaps matching TRDD3 (6 bases). The CDR3 totals 17 residues. CDR1 is TSWWSYY, CDR2 QGS, per germline. The CDR3 region is CALGSIRGWGVTGKLIF. The DNA for the CDR3 is TGTGCTCTTGGGTCAATTCGAGGGTGGGGGGTCACCGGTAAACTCATCTTT.

About this clone: It differs at one base from a far larger clone, so likely a read error. The sample has other DNA sequences that encode this CDR3 too. V gene assignment gives TRDV1, but the J gene was left uncalled; the tabulated D call, TRDD3, remains unverified against the DNA. In germline, CDR1 is TSWWSYY, CDR2 QGS. This CDR3 is built from 19 residues. CDR3 coding DNA: TGTGCTCTTGGGCGTCCTCCCTCCTGGGGATACTCGGCCACCGATAAGCTCATCTTT. Amino acids: CALGRPPSWGYSATDKLIF.